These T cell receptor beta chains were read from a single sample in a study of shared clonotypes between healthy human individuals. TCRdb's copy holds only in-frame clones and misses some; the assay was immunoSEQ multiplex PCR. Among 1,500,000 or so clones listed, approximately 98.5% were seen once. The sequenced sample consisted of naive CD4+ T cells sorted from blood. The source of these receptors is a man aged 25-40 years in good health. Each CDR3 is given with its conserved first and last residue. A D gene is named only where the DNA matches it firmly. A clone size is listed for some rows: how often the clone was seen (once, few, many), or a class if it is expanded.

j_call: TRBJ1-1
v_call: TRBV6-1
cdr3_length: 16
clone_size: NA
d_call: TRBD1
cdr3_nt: TGTGCCAGCAGTGGGTCAGGGGGCGCGAACCCGGATGAAGCTTTCTTT
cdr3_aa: CASSGSGGANPDEAFF

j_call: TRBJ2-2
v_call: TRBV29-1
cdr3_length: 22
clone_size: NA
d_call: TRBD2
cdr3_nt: TGCAGCGTTCTACTCAGGGCCCGCTTTCCGAAGACTAGCGGGAGGGCCGTGAGGGAGCTGTTTTTT
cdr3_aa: CSVLLRARFPKTSGRAVRELFF

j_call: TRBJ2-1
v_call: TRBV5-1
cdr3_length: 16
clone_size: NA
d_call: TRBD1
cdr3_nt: TGCGCCAGCAGCGGCCGGGACAGGGTTTCCTACAATGAGCAGTTCTTC
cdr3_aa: CASSGRDRVSYNEQFF

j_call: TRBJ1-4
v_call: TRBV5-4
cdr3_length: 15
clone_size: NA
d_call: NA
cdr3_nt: TGTGCCAGCAGCCCGGGGGCGCTGGCTAATGAAAAACTGTTTTTT
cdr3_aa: CASSPGALANEKLFF

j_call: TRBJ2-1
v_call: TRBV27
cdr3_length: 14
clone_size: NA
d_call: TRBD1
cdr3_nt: TGTGCCAGCGGACAGGGGTTTAGCATCAATGAGCAGTTCTTC
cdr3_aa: CASGQGFSINEQFF

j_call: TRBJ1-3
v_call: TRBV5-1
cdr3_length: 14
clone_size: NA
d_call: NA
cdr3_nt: TGCGCCAGCAGCTCAGGGACCTCTGGAAACACCATATATTTT
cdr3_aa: CASSSGTSGNTIYF

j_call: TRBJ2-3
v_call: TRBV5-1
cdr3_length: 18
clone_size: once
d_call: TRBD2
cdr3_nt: TGCGCCAGCAGTGGAGGGACTAGCGGGAGGTGGGACACAGATACGCAGTATTTT
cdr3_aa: CASSGGTSGRWDTDTQYF

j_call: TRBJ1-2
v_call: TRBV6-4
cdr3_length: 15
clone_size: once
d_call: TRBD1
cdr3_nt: TGTGCCAGCAGTGACATGGTGGACAGGGGTTGTGGCTACACCTTC
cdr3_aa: CASSDMVDRGCGYTF

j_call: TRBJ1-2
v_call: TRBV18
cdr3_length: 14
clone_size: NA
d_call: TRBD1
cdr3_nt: TGTGCCAGCTCACCAAAGACAGGGCACTATGGCTACACCTTC
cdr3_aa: CASSPKTGHYGYTF

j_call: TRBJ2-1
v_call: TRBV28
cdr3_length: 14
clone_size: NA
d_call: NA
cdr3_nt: TGTGCCAGCAGTTTAAAGGGTGCTTACAATGAGCAGTTCTTC
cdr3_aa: CASSLKGAYNEQFF

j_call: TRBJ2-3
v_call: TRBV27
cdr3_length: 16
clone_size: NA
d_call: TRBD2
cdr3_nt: TGTGCCAGCAGTTTAAGTTTAGCGGGAGATAGAGATACGCAGTATTTT
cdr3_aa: CASSLSLAGDRDTQYF

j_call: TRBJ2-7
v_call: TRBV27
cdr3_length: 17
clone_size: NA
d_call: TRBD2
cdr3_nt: TGTGCCAGCAATCCGGGACTACCGCTTATTTACTCCTACGAGCAGTACTTC
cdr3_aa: CASNPGLPLIYSYEQYF

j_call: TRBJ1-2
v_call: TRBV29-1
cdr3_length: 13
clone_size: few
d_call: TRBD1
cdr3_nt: TGCAGCGTTGTCAGGGGGGGGAACTATGGCTACACCTTC
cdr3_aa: CSVVRGGNYGYTF

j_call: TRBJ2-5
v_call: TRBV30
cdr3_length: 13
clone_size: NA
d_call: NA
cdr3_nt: TGTGCCTGGATAAGGAGGGCGTCAAAGACCCAGTACTTC
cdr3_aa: CAWIRRASKTQYF

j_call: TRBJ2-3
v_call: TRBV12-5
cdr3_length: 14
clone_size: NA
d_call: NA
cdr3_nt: TGTGCTAGTGGTTTGTCCGACTGGGGTGATACGCAGTATTTT
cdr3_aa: CASGLSDWGDTQYF

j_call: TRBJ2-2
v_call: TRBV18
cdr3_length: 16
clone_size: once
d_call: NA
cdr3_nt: TGTGCCAGCTCACCATACCGGACAGCGGGCACCGGGGAGCTGTTTTTT
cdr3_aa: CASSPYRTAGTGELFF